This section outlines one T cell receptor beta chain sequence together with its context. What it recognizes is unknown. The sample is drawn from a study of identifying expanded T cells in peripheral blood. Using immunoSEQ multiplex PCR, the repertoire was profiled, and TCRdb retains in-frame clones only, with some absent. The table includes about 130,000 clones, approximately 86% detected once. Study-wide findings and caveats: About 1.2 clones differed between technical replicates, versus approximately 17 and 20 over time. Variance in clone template counts between approximately 2-week samples significantly increased with total template count across all healthy donors.

Healthy donors had no documented immune events, such as infections, while sampled. The TCR sequence derives from a person between 18 and 75 years old in good health. The sequenced sample was blood.

The chain's CDR3 is CASSAGSLNTEAFF. As DNA, the CDR3 is TGTGCCAGCAGTGCCGGGAGCTTGAACACTGAAGCTTTCTTT. This rearrangement joins TRBV6-5 to TRBJ1-1; D remains ambiguous. This CDR3 contains 14 residues. In germline, CDR1 is MNHEY, CDR2 SVGAGI. With 5 bases removed from V and 0 bases from J, the gap between germline ends came to 10 bases.